This TCR beta chain derives from a study of T cell responses to AZD1222 COVID-19 vaccine. Sequencing was performed with immunoSEQ multiplex PCR; in TCRdb, only in-frame clones are kept and a portion is missing. The sample shows around 160,000 clones, over 75% of them seen only once. Germline CDR1 reads ENHRY; CDR2 reads SYGVKD. Trimming removed 2 bases at V and 3 bases at J, with 13 bases between. The CDR3 is 15 amino acids. This chain uses TRBV10-3 with TRBJ1-2; weak D call: TRBD1 (6 bases). The sequences come from peripheral blood, collected on day 0 of AZD1222 vaccination. The sequence was obtained from an adult in good health. The CDR3 reads CAISEGQGWDYGYTF. In DNA, the CDR3 is TGTGCCATCAGTGAGGGCCAGGGGTGGGACTATGGCTACACCTTC.